A selection of T cell receptor beta chains follows, all from one sample in a study of vaccination effects on CD4 cells after COVID-19. Clones were sequenced by immunoSEQ multiplex PCR, and TCRdb holds only the in-frame ones, with some missing. This sample has roughly 24,000 clones; around 74% occur once, and the top ten carry 23%. Antigens for these TCRs are unknown. The specimen comprised CD4+ T cells from PBMCs cultured with HCoV-NL63 spike peptides, sampled after COVID-19 vaccination. All receptors derive from a human donor who received a COVID-19 vaccine. The CDR3 runs from the conserved cysteine through the conserved F or W. D genes are given only for firm matches. Some rows have no size entry. The others give once, few or many, or a class for an expanded clone.

V gene	J gene	D gene	clone size	CDR3 DNA	CDR3 protein
TRBV6-6	TRBJ2-2	-	-	TGTGCCAGCAGTTACTCAGGGGTTCCCGGGGAGCTGTTTTTT	CASSYSGVPGELFF
TRBV5-8	TRBJ1-1	-	-	TGTGCCAGCAGCTTGGGAGCTTTCTCAAGGGGGTCCACTGAAGCTTTCTTT	CASSLGAFSRGSTEAFF
TRBV6-6	TRBJ2-7	TRBD2	-	TGTGCCAGCAGGGCTAGCGGGGGGTCTTACGAGCAGTACTTC	CASRASGGSYEQYF
TRBV19	TRBJ2-1	TRBD2	-	TGTGCCAGTAGAAGCGGGACTAGCGGGTTGAATGAGCAGTTCTTC	CASRSGTSGLNEQFF
TRBV7-9	TRBJ2-2	-	-	TGTGCCAGCAGCCGTAAAACAGAGAACACCGGGGAGCTGTTTTTT	CASSRKTENTGELFF
TRBV19	TRBJ1-2	TRBD1	-	TGTGCCAGTAGGCGACAGGGACATTCAGGCGGCTACACCTTC	CASRRQGHSGGYTF
TRBV6-5	TRBJ1-2	-	-	TGTGCCAGCAGTTACTCGGGGCAAAGTCTCTACACCTTC	CASSYSGQSLYTF
TRBV23-1	TRBJ1-6	-	-	TGCGCCAGCAGCGGAGCCTTCCACTTT	CASSGAFHF
TRBV5-6	TRBJ2-1	TRBD2	-	TGTGCCAGCAGCTTACGACTAGCGGGTGAGCAGTTCTTC	CASSLRLAGEQFF
TRBV11-2	TRBJ2-1	-	-	TGTGCCAGCAGCTTAGACAGGGTGGAGTTCTTC	CASSLDRVEFF
TRBV7-9	TRBJ1-6	TRBD1	-	TGTGCCAGCAGCGAACCCTCCGGACAGGGGAATTCACCCCTCCACTTT	CASSEPSGQGNSPLHF
TRBV28	TRBJ1-5	-	-	TGTGCCCTTAGTGGAGTCAGGAAAGGCCAGCCCCAGCATTTT	CALSGVRKGQPQHF
TRBV18	TRBJ1-2	-	-	TGTGCCAGCTCACCGCGGCAGGGAAACTATGGCTACACCTTC	CASSPRQGNYGYTF
TRBV28	TRBJ2-5	-	-	TGTGCCAGCAGGGCCTGGGGTGGAGTGGCAGAGACCCAGTACTTC	CASRAWGGVAETQYF
TRBV5-4	TRBJ2-2	TRBD2	-	TGTGCCAGCAGCTTACGGACTAGCGGGGGGGCCACCGGGGAGCTGTTTTTT	CASSLRTSGGATGELFF
TRBV4-1	TRBJ2-7	-	few	TGCGCCAGCAGCAGAAGACCGGAAAGCAATTACGAGCAGTACTTC	CASSRRPESNYEQYF
TRBV10-2	TRBJ1-1	TRBD1	-	TGCGCCAGCAGTGCAGGGACAGTGAACACTGAAGCTTTCTTT	CASSAGTVNTEAFF
TRBV4-2	TRBJ2-1	-	-	TGTGCCAGCAGCCAAGATACCTACAATGAGCAGTTCTTC	CASSQDTYNEQFF
TRBV19	TRBJ1-1	-	few	TGTGCCAGTAGTATAGATGGAGGGACCGTTGCGTTGAACACTGAAGCTTTCTTT	CASSIDGGTVALNTEAFF
TRBV7-8	TRBJ2-1	TRBD1	-	TGTGCCAGCAGCAGTAGGACAGGAAGCTCCTACAATGAGCAGTTCTTC	CASSSRTGSSYNEQFF
TRBV10-3	TRBJ1-1	TRBD1	-	TGTGCCATCAGCGACAGGGGTCGGAACACTGAAGCTTTCTTT	CAISDRGRNTEAFF
TRBV3-1/TRBV3-2	TRBJ2-1	TRBD2	-	TGTGCCAGCAGCCCCACTAGCGGGAGCCTTTACAATGAGCAGTTCTTC	CASSPTSGSLYNEQFF
TRBV5-1	TRBJ2-7	-	-	TGCGCCAGCAGCCTCTGGACAGTGACCCAATTGAGCTCCTACGAGCAGTACTTC	CASSLWTVTQLSSYEQYF
TRBV28	TRBJ1-1	-	-	TGTGCCAGCAGTGATAGGCAGGCCCGCGGGGGAGACACTGAAGCTTTCTTT	CASSDRQARGGDTEAFF
TRBV28	TRBJ2-7	TRBD1	-	TGTGCCAGCAGTTTAGGGATGACAGGGGTCGCCTACGAGCAGTACTTC	CASSLGMTGVAYEQYF
TRBV5-1	TRBJ2-2	TRBD1	-	TGCGCCAGCAGCCCGGCCGCCCAGGGGGCGGCCGGGGAGCTGTTTTTT	CASSPAAQGAAGELFF
TRBV28	TRBJ2-7	-	-	TGTGCCAGCAGTTTAAGGCAGGCCCCTTACGAGCAGTACTTC	CASSLRQAPYEQYF
TRBV25-1	TRBJ1-4	TRBD1	once	TGTGCCAGCAGTGTAGGACAGGCTAATAATGAAAAACTGTTTTTT	CASSVGQANNEKLFF
TRBV20-1	TRBJ1-2	-	-	TGCAGTGCTAGTGGGGGAGCGGGCTACACCTTC	CSASGGAGYTF
TRBV5-1	TRBJ1-1	-	-	TGCGCCAGCAGCTTGGAGCAGACTTTTAACACTGAAGCTTTCTTT	CASSLEQTFNTEAFF
TRBV11-2	TRBJ2-7	-	-	TGTGCCAGCAGCTTAAACCTCAATCCCGGGACGGCATACTACGAGCAGTACTTC	CASSLNLNPGTAYYEQYF
TRBV7-9	TRBJ1-1	TRBD1	once	TGTGCCAGCAGCGAAGGACAGGGAATGAACACTGAAGCTTTCTTT	CASSEGQGMNTEAFF
TRBV19	TRBJ1-2	-	-	TGTGCCAGTAGTAAACAAATTGCAGGGAAACGGTTTGGCTACACCTTC	CASSKQIAGKRFGYTF
TRBV7-7	TRBJ2-1	-	few	TGTGCTAGCAGCCCCGGACGGCGCTCCTACAATGAGCAGTTCTTC	CASSPGRRSYNEQFF
TRBV6-5	TRBJ1-6	-	-	TGTGCCAGCAGCCCCGGGACCAATTCACCCCTCCACTTT	CASSPGTNSPLHF
TRBV7-8	TRBJ1-4	-	-	TGTGCCAGCAGCTTAGCATATTCGTCTAATGAAAAACTGTTTTTT	CASSLAYSSNEKLFF
TRBV11-2	TRBJ2-7	TRBD1	-	TGTGCCAGCAGCCCGATCAGCCGGGACAGGGGTAGGTCCTACGAGCAGTACTTC	CASSPISRDRGRSYEQYF
TRBV14	TRBJ1-3	-	-	TGTGCCAGCAGCCCCCTGGGACCTGGAAACACCATATATTTT	CASSPLGPGNTIYF
TRBV5-8	TRBJ1-2	-	-	TGTGCCAGCAGCTTTCGGGGGGGCTATGGCTACACCTTC	CASSFRGGYGYTF
TRBV27	TRBJ2-7	-	-	TGTGCCAGCAGTTCCCCGGGCAAAGAGTCCCCCTACGAGCAGTACTTC	CASSSPGKESPYEQYF
TRBV5-5	TRBJ2-7	-	-	TGTGCCAGCAGCTCCCTGCAGGGGTCTACCTACGAGCAGTACTTC	CASSSLQGSTYEQYF
TRBV4-3	TRBJ1-2	TRBD1	-	TGCGCCAGCAGCCAAGTTGACAGGGGGTCTTCGGCCTTC	CASSQVDRGSSAF
TRBV28	TRBJ2-1	TRBD1	-	TGTGCCAGCAGTTCCGGACAGGGAAACTACAATGAGCAGTTCTTC	CASSSGQGNYNEQFF
TRBV18	TRBJ2-1	TRBD2	-	TGTGCCAGCTCACCATCGACTAGCGGCTCCTACAATGAGCAGTTCTTC	CASSPSTSGSYNEQFF
TRBV19	TRBJ1-4	-	-	TGTGCCAGTAGTGCTCGAAGGGGTGGGAATGAAAAACTGTTTTTT	CASSARRGGNEKLFF
TRBV19	TRBJ2-6	-	once	TGTGCCAGTAGTATTCGGGCAGGGACTGGGGCCAACGTCCTGACTTTC	CASSIRAGTGANVLTF
TRBV19	TRBJ1-1	-	-	TGTGCCAGTAGCCCAACAGGGTTGAACACTGAAGCTTTCTTT	CASSPTGLNTEAFF
TRBV6-5	TRBJ1-1	-	once	TGTGCCAGCAGTTCGGGCCTAGGGGGTGAAGCTTTCTTT	CASSSGLGGEAFF
TRBV27	TRBJ2-7	-	-	TGTGCCAGCAGTGGCGGAGATTCCTACGAGCAGTACTTC	CASSGGDSYEQYF
TRBV12-3/TRBV12-4	TRBJ1-5	-	-	TGTGCCAGCAGTTTCGGAGATCAGCCCCAGCATTTT	CASSFGDQPQHF
TRBV3-1/TRBV3-2	TRBJ1-1	TRBD1	few	TGTGCCAGCAGCCAAGACCCTGGACAGGGGTGGAACACTGAAGCTTTCTTT	CASSQDPGQGWNTEAFF
TRBV2	TRBJ1-1	TRBD1	-	TGTGCCAGCAATACAGGGGCCCGAATAGCTTTCTTT	CASNTGARIAFF